A single sample is the source of the 14 T cell receptor beta chains below, sequenced in a study of vaccination and CD4 T cells after COVID-19. Their antigen targets remain unknown. At the Johns Hopkins FTIC core, DNA taken from cultured CD4+ T cells was sequenced by way of the Oncomine TCR Beta short-read assay. A single record per CDR3 protein comes from TCRdb applying MiXCR to the PCR reads. Of over 15,000 distinct CDR3 sequences listed, about 54% are singletons. Treatment here: roughly 10-day PBMC culture with coronavirus spike peptide pools or control peptides (ViraFEST assay). Sequencing used CD4+ T cells from blood, cultured in vitro. These receptors were obtained from a human donor who had recovered from COVID-19.

This sequence joins TRBV21-1 and TRBJ1-4; the table's TRBD1 call for D was not verified on the DNA. TRBV21-1 is listed as a pseudogene. CDR3 length: 17 residues. CDR3 protein: CASSRYILSCRDEKLFF. DNA for the CDR3: TGTGCCAGCAGTCGCTACATCTTATCTTGCAGGGACGAAAAACTGTTTTTT.

This CDR3 reads CASSLEEYNEQFF. CDR3 DNA: TGTGCCAGCAGCTTAGAGGAATACAATGAGCAGTTCTTC. This sequence joins TRBV11-3 and TRBJ2-1; D not resolved. V was clipped by 0 bases and J by 4 bases, with 4 bases between them. The length of the CDR3 is 13 residues. In germline, CDR1 is SGHNT, CDR2 YENEEA.

The chain couples TRBV20-1 to TRBJ1-2; D gene ambiguous. CDR1 DFQATT and CDR2 SNEGSKA come from the germline V gene (reference sequence). V was trimmed by 6 bases and J by 8 bases, leaving 22 bases between them. The CDR3 is 14 residues long. CDR3 nucleotides: TGCAGTGCCCTGCCCAACCCCGCGGCCCGAGGCTACACCTTC. Its translation is CSALPNPAARGYTF.

The chain carries TRBV5-6 and TRBJ1-2; D might be TRBD1 (5 bases). CDR1 SGHDT and CDR2 YYEEEE come from the germline V gene. The V end lost 4 bases, the J end lost 5 bases, and 9 bases lay between the germline ends. The CDR3 totals 12 residues. As DNA, the CDR3 is TGTGCCAGCAGCGAAGGGGAATATGGCTACACCTTC. This sequence encodes CASSEGEYGYTF.

This clonotype has only a few counts. This rearrangement joins TRBV28 to TRBJ1-2; 9 nucleotides agree with TRBD1. Germline CDR1 and CDR2: MDHEN and SYDVKM. With 8 bases clipped from V and 8 bases from J, the junction kept 9 bases outside the gene matches. CDR3 length equals 13 residues. CDR3 sequence: CASGEDRGIGYTF. The CDR3, as DNA: TGTGCCAGCGGGGAGGACAGGGGAATAGGCTACACCTTC.

The chain has TRBV30 and TRBJ2-5, with D perhaps matching TRBD2 (6 bases). CDR1 GTSNPN and CDR2 SVGIG come from the germline V gene (reference sequence). V lost 0 bases and J lost 7, with 12 bases in between. This CDR3 region has 13 residues. This chain's CDR3 is CAWSVSGEGTQYF. The DNA for the CDR3 is TGTGCCTGGAGTGTATCGGGAGAGGGGACCCAGTACTTC.

The V and J genes are TRBV4-1 and TRBJ2-3; TRBD2 aligns across 14 bases. J lost 2 bases, V lost 0 bases, and 4 bases had no gene match. CDR3 size: 18 residues. Germline V CDR1 and CDR2: MGHRA, YSYEKL. DNA for the CDR3: TGCGCCAGCAGCCAAGATGGACTAGCGGGGGGTTTCACAGATACGCAGTATTTT. Amino acid sequence: CASSQDGLAGGFTDTQYF.

In this sample, this clonotype turned up a few times. The rearrangement uses TRBV20-1 and TRBJ1-2; TRBD1 matches 11 bases. CDR1 is DFQATT and CDR2 is SNEGSKA in the germline V gene (reference sequence). The V gene end was trimmed by 0 bases and the J gene end by 5 bases; junction bases not matched to a gene: 5. This CDR3 is 15 amino acids long. The CDR3 nucleotides are TGCAGTGCTAGAGATAGGACAGGGGGCAGTTATGGCTACACCTTC. Amino acid sequence: CSARDRTGGSYGYTF.

This clonotype was recorded only once. This rearrangement joins TRBV7-2 to TRBJ2-1, with a possible D match to TRBD2 (8 bases). The CDR3 sequence is 15 residues long. In germline, CDR1 is SGHTA, CDR2 FQGNSA. Trimming shortened V by 5 bases and J by 3 bases, and 14 bases separated the two germline ends. The CDR3 reads CASSPRGTSYNEQFF. DNA of the CDR3: TGTGCCAGCAGCCCCAGGGGGACTAGCTACAATGAGCAGTTCTTC.

This clonotype was picked up a small number of times. The CDR3 region is CASSGVGDIEQYF. The CDR3 DNA follows: TGTGCCAGCAGTGGGGTCGGGGATATCGAGCAGTACTTC. V and J are TRBV2 and TRBJ2-7; D perhaps matches TRBD2 (5 bases). The germline gives CDR1 SNHLY, CDR2 FYNNEI. The V gene lost 4 bases and the J gene lost 6 bases, with 13 bases spanning the gap. The CDR3 has 13 residues.

V is TRBV28 and J is TRBJ1-2, with D perhaps matching TRBD1 (5 bases). Trimming took off 5 bases at V and 3 bases at J, with 16 bases between the two ends. CDR3 length equals 15 residues. Germline V gene lookup returns CDR1 MDHEN and CDR2 SYDVKM. This CDR3 is CASSTTSGRDYGYTF. The CDR3 DNA is TGTGCCAGCAGTACTACCTCGGGCAGGGACTATGGCTACACCTTC.

This clonotype has more than one count but fewer than ten. The chain carries TRBV6-1 and TRBJ2-7, with 8 bases fitting TRBD2. This CDR3 contains 14 residues. V lost 6 bases and J lost 1; bases outside the gene matches: 5. Germline CDR1 MNHNS, CDR2 SASEGT. CDR3 residues: CASRSGGASYEQYF. CDR3 in DNA: TGTGCCAGCAGGAGCGGGGGCGCTTCCTACGAGCAGTACTTC.

This clonotype was observed a few times. The chain combines TRBV20-1 with TRBJ1-6, with D tentatively TRBD1 (6 bases). Per the germline V gene, CDR1 is DFQATT and CDR2 is SNEGSKA (reference sequence). CDR3 length: 15 residues. The germline V and J ends were trimmed by 6 bases and 6 bases, with 18 bases remaining between them. Here the CDR3 DNA reads TGCAGTGCCCCCGCCTGGGGAGGGGGTAATTCACCCCTCCACTTT. Its protein is CSAPAWGGGNSPLHF.

The rearrangement joins TRBV5-1 to TRBJ1-1, with unresolved D. The V end was cut by 2 bases, the J end by 5 bases, with 10 bases between. This CDR3 comprises 13 residues. CDR1 and CDR2 (germline): SGHRS, YFSETQ. This CDR3 is CASSFTTATEAFF. As DNA, the CDR3 is TGCGCCAGCAGCTTTACTACAGCTACTGAAGCTTTCTTT.